This T cell receptor (beta chain) was sequenced in a study of blood T cell repertoires in COVID-19. The wider study: PBMCs, B-cell-depleted T cells, or T cells were the source of the cDNA or gDNA that made up the material.

Participant ages covered about 18 to 89 years across about 25 US areas. Symptom resolution, clearance, or two negative PCRs marked the recovered donors of Cohort 3. V shed 4 bases and J 4 bases; nucleotides not matched to a gene: 8. The CDR3 is 15 amino acids. In germline, CDR1 is GTSNPN, CDR2 SVGIG (reference sequence). Original handling: Amplifying reference gene primers gave estimates of nucleated cell counts. The method was immunoSEQ multiplex PCR; TCRdb's version includes in-frame clones alone and lacks a portion of them. V, J and clone size are those of that table, while D and trimming were read from the DNA. The data contain 250,000 to 300,000 clones, around 89% of them singletons.

The material sequenced was PBMCs or T cells enriched from blood (not recorded which). The source is a man aged 40-55 years who had recovered from COVID-19. The rearrangement uses TRBV30 and TRBJ1-2, with 11 bases that match TRBD1. CDR3 nucleotides: TGTGCCTGGATTTACAGGACAGGGGGCTTCTATGGCTACACCTTC. Translated, it gives CAWIYRTGGFYGYTF.